The entry below gives a single T cell receptor (beta chain) sequence along with its context. J lost 2 bases, V lost 7 bases, and 8 bases had no gene match. The germline V gene has CDR1 MNHEY and CDR2 SVGAGI. This CDR3 comprises 14 residues. The protocol was immunoSEQ multiplex PCR, while the TCRdb copy is restricted to in-frame clones and leaves out a portion. The table shows around 200,000 clones, with 70% to 90% occurring only once. The data derive from a study of blood T cell repertoires in COVID-19. Input material: PBMCs or T cells enriched from blood (not recorded which). The chain joins TRBV6-5 to TRBJ2-7, with 7 nucleotides matching TRBD1. This TCR derives from a woman aged 40 to 55 with acute COVID-19. The CDR3 nucleotides read TGTGCCAGCACCGCTTTTGGACAGGCCTACGAGCAGTACTTC. It yields the protein CASTAFGQAYEQYF.